These T cell receptor beta chains were read from a single sample in a study of cytomegalovirus exposure and HLA in healthy donors. Libraries were prepared by immunoSEQ multiplex PCR; TCRdb keeps only in-frame clonotypes and omits some of them. The repertoire holds around 200,000 clones, with around 88% as singletons. Sequencing was done on a sample of PBMCs. These receptors came from a woman aged 25 to 39 in good health and CMV-seronegative. Each CDR3 is given with its conserved first and last residue. Fields, in order: V gene, J gene, D gene, clone size, CDR3 DNA, CDR3 protein. The D gene is left open where the match is weak. The listing skips clone size in some rows; elsewhere it reads once, few, many or a size class.

V: TRBV5-6; J: TRBJ2-3; D: TRBD1; size: .; DNA: TGTGCCAGCAGCTCTACAGGGGAAGGGACAGATACGCAGTATTTT; CDR3: CASSSTGEGTDTQYF
V: TRBV2; J: TRBJ2-7; D: .; size: .; DNA: TGTGCCAGCAGACCAGGGGAGAACTACGAGCAGTACTTC; CDR3: CASRPGENYEQYF
V: TRBV11-2; J: TRBJ1-5; D: TRBD1; size: .; DNA: TGTGCCAGCAGCCGGACAGGAAATAGCAATCAGCCCCAGCATTTT; CDR3: CASSRTGNSNQPQHF
V: TRBV27; J: TRBJ2-5; D: TRBD2; size: .; DNA: TGTGCCAGCAGTCCTAGGACTAGCGCTGGGGAGACCCAGTACTTC; CDR3: CASSPRTSAGETQYF
V: TRBV2; J: TRBJ1-4; D: .; size: .; DNA: TGTGCCAGCAGTGAACCGTTTCTGGAAAAACTGTTTTTT; CDR3: CASSEPFLEKLFF
V: TRBV2; J: TRBJ2-2; D: .; size: .; DNA: TGTGCCGGAAGGGACGGCGCGGGACCCGGGGAGCTGTTTTTT; CDR3: CAGRDGAGPGELFF
V: TRBV6-5; J: TRBJ1-4; D: TRBD1; size: .; DNA: TGTGCCAGCAGTCGTGAGATCGGGACAGGGGAAAAACTGTTTTTT; CDR3: CASSREIGTGEKLFF
V: TRBV5-1; J: TRBJ1-2; D: TRBD1; size: .; DNA: TGCGCCAGCAGCTTGGTAGGGGGCGACGCTAACTATGGCTACACCTTC; CDR3: CASSLVGGDANYGYTF
V: TRBV7-8; J: TRBJ2-1; D: .; size: few; DNA: TGTGCCAGCAGCTTGGACTATATCGTGAATGAGCAGTTCTTC; CDR3: CASSLDYIVNEQFF
V: TRBV10-3; J: TRBJ1-4; D: TRBD1; size: .; DNA: TGTGCCATCGGGGACAGGGGCAGGGGTGGTGAAAAACTGTTTTTT; CDR3: CAIGDRGRGGEKLFF
V: TRBV18; J: TRBJ2-1; D: .; size: .; DNA: TGTGCCAGCTCACCAGGACTGGAAAATGAGCAGTTCTTC; CDR3: CASSPGLENEQFF
V: TRBV27; J: TRBJ2-1; D: .; size: .; DNA: TGTGCCAGCAGTGAAGGGACTCACAATGAGCAGTTCTTC; CDR3: CASSEGTHNEQFF
V: TRBV25-1; J: TRBJ2-1; D: .; size: .; DNA: TGTGCCAGCAGTGAGGGCCCTTACAATGAGCAGTTCTTC; CDR3: CASSEGPYNEQFF
V: TRBV5-1; J: TRBJ1-1; D: .; size: .; DNA: TGCGCCAGCAGTTCGCAGGGGAACACTGAAGCTTTCTTT; CDR3: CASSSQGNTEAFF
V: TRBV27; J: TRBJ2-2; D: .; size: .; DNA: TGTGCCAGCAGTTTTCAGGGTGTAACCGGGGAGCTGTTTTTT; CDR3: CASSFQGVTGELFF
V: TRBV4-1; J: TRBJ2-5; D: TRBD1; size: once; DNA: TGCGCCAGCAGCCTTACGACAGGGGGACACCAAGAGACCCAGTACTTC; CDR3: CASSLTTGGHQETQYF
V: TRBV28; J: TRBJ2-3; D: TRBD2; size: .; DNA: TGTGCCAGCACCCAATTCGGACTAGGGGGCACAGATACGCAGTATTTT; CDR3: CASTQFGLGGTDTQYF
V: TRBV6-1; J: TRBJ2-1; D: .; size: .; DNA: TGTGCCAGCAGTGAATTCGCGGCCCTGAGGTGGAATGAGCAGTTCTTC; CDR3: CASSEFAALRWNEQFF
V: TRBV2; J: TRBJ2-1; D: .; size: .; DNA: TGTGCCAGCAGTGAGGGCGTCGGGGTAGATGAGCAGTTCTTC; CDR3: CASSEGVGVDEQFF
V: TRBV19; J: TRBJ2-3; D: TRBD2; size: .; DNA: TGTGCCAGTAGTATTGGGACTAGGACGAAAACAGATACGCAGTATTTT; CDR3: CASSIGTRTKTDTQYF
V: TRBV18; J: TRBJ2-1; D: .; size: .; DNA: TGTGCCAGCTCACCTCTCTTGAGGGCAGACTTCAATGAGCAGTTCTTC; CDR3: CASSPLLRADFNEQFF
V: TRBV28; J: TRBJ2-7; D: TRBD2; size: .; DNA: TGTGCCAGCAGTCCCGGGGGGGCTAGCGTAAACGAGCAGTACTTC; CDR3: CASSPGGASVNEQYF
V: TRBV29-1; J: TRBJ1-1; D: TRBD1; size: once; DNA: TGCAGCGTTGAAACAGGGGAAACTGAAGCTTTCTTT; CDR3: CSVETGETEAFF
V: TRBV19; J: TRBJ1-5; D: .; size: .; DNA: TGTGCCAGTAGTATAGACCCAACAGGGCCGGGCGGAGACAATCAGCCCCAGCATTTT; CDR3: CASSIDPTGPGGDNQPQHF
V: TRBV5-1; J: TRBJ2-7; D: TRBD2; size: .; DNA: TGCGCCAGCAGCCCCCGGGTCCTAGCGGGAGAGTCGGTCCACGAGCAGTACTTC; CDR3: CASSPRVLAGESVHEQYF
V: TRBV30; J: TRBJ2-3; D: .; size: once; DNA: TGTGCCTCATCCCTCCTAACTAGCACAGATACGCAGTATTTT; CDR3: CASSLLTSTDTQYF
V: TRBV5-1; J: TRBJ1-1; D: .; size: .; DNA: TGCGCCAGCAGCTTGGCAGGGAGGGTCACTGAAGCTTTCTTT; CDR3: CASSLAGRVTEAFF
V: TRBV15; J: TRBJ2-7; D: TRBD2; size: .; DNA: TGTGCCACCAGCAGATATGCGGGACTAGCGCGGTACGAGCAGTACTTC; CDR3: CATSRYAGLARYEQYF
V: TRBV10-3; J: TRBJ1-3; D: .; size: few; DNA: TGTGCCATCAGAGACACCTCTGGAAACACCATATATTTT; CDR3: CAIRDTSGNTIYF
V: TRBV28; J: TRBJ2-7; D: TRBD1; size: .; DNA: TGTGCCAGCAGTTTGCCCTGGGGGGACAGGGACTCCTACGAGCAGTACTTC; CDR3: CASSLPWGDRDSYEQYF
V: TRBV28; J: TRBJ1-2; D: .; size: .; DNA: TGTGCCAGCAGGGAAAGGACAGCTTTGTATGGCTACACCTTC; CDR3: CASRERTALYGYTF
V: TRBV27; J: TRBJ1-2; D: .; size: .; DNA: TGTGCCAGCAGTCCGCGGGGGATAGAAGGCTACACCTTC; CDR3: CASSPRGIEGYTF
V: TRBV4-1; J: TRBJ1-4; D: .; size: .; DNA: TGCGCCAGCAGCCGACTAGGTCTCTCTAATGAAAAACTGTTTTTT; CDR3: CASSRLGLSNEKLFF
V: TRBV5-4; J: TRBJ2-3; D: .; size: .; DNA: TGTGCCAGCAGCTCCGGACTCAGCGCACCTAGCACAGATACGCAGTATTTT; CDR3: CASSSGLSAPSTDTQYF
V: TRBV19; J: TRBJ1-2; D: .; size: .; DNA: TGTGCCAGTAGTGTCACGCTGAGATCCTATGGCTACACCTTC; CDR3: CASSVTLRSYGYTF
V: TRBV5-4; J: TRBJ2-1; D: .; size: .; DNA: TGTGCCAGCAGCCGGAGGGGGGGATCCTACAATGAGCAGTTCTTC; CDR3: CASSRRGGSYNEQFF
V: TRBV7-3; J: TRBJ2-3; D: TRBD2; size: .; DNA: TGTGCCAGCAGCCCAGCGGGAGATAACACAGATACGCAGTATTTT; CDR3: CASSPAGDNTDTQYF
V: TRBV28; J: TRBJ1-5; D: .; size: .; DNA: TGTGCCAGCAGTTTAGGGGGACAACCCGATCAGCCCCAGCATTTT; CDR3: CASSLGGQPDQPQHF
V: TRBV11-2; J: TRBJ1-2; D: TRBD1; size: .; DNA: TGTGCCAGCAGCCCCGGGACAGGGCTCCTTTATGGCTACACCTTC; CDR3: CASSPGTGLLYGYTF
V: TRBV5-1; J: TRBJ2-1; D: .; size: .; DNA: TGCGCCAGCAGCCTCGGGACTCACAATGAGCAGTTCTTC; CDR3: CASSLGTHNEQFF
V: TRBV5-5; J: TRBJ2-7; D: TRBD2; size: .; DNA: TGTGCCAGCAGGGGACTAGCGGGGGGGTTCAACGAGCAGTACTTC; CDR3: CASRGLAGGFNEQYF
V: TRBV10-1; J: TRBJ2-7; D: .; size: .; DNA: TGCGCCAGCAGTGGAGGAGGTACGCTCGAGCAGTACTTC; CDR3: CASSGGGTLEQYF
V: TRBV7-9; J: TRBJ2-7; D: .; size: .; DNA: TGTGCCAGCAGCTCACCCTGGGGCAGGGAACATTCCTACGAGCAGTACTTC; CDR3: CASSSPWGREHSYEQYF
V: TRBV7-2; J: TRBJ2-3; D: .; size: .; DNA: TGTGCCAGCAGCTTACGTGGAGTTTTGAGAACAGATACGCAGTATTTT; CDR3: CASSLRGVLRTDTQYF
V: TRBV5-1; J: TRBJ1-1; D: TRBD1; size: .; DNA: TGCGCCAGCAGCTTGGGTAGGGGCAGGGGGCTTCAGGATGAAGCTTTCTTT; CDR3: CASSLGRGRGLQDEAFF
V: TRBV7-6; J: TRBJ2-3; D: TRBD2; size: .; DNA: TGTGCCAGCAGCCGTAGCGGGAGCGCCGAGGATACGCAGTATTTT; CDR3: CASSRSGSAEDTQYF
V: TRBV30; J: TRBJ2-2; D: TRBD2; size: once; DNA: TGTGCCTGGAGATCCGGGGGGGCTCGGGAGCTGTTTTTT; CDR3: CAWRSGGARELFF
V: TRBV25-1; J: TRBJ2-7; D: .; size: .; DNA: TGTGCCGTCGGGACATCCTCCTACGAGCAGTACTTC; CDR3: CAVGTSSYEQYF
V: TRBV5-1; J: TRBJ1-1; D: .; size: .; DNA: TGCGCCAGCAGCTTCGAGGGGAACACTGAAGCTTTCTTT; CDR3: CASSFEGNTEAFF
V: TRBV11-2; J: TRBJ2-7; D: TRBD1; size: once; DNA: TGTGCCAGCAGCTTAAACAGGGGCGTCGACGAGCAGTACTTC; CDR3: CASSLNRGVDEQYF
V: TRBV9; J: TRBJ2-2; D: .; size: .; DNA: TGTGCCAGCAGCCCGAGGGTCACCGGGGAGCTGTTTTTT; CDR3: CASSPRVTGELFF